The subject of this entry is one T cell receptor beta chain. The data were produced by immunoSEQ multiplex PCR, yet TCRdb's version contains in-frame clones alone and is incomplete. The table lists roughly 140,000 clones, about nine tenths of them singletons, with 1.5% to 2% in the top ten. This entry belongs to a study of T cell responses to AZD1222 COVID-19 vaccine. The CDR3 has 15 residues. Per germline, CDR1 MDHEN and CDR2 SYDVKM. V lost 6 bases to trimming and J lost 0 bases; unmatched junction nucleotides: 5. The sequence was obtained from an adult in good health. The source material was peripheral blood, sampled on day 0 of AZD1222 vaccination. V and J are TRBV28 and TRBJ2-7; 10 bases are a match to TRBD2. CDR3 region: CASRPSGGNSYEQYF. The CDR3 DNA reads TGTGCCAGCAGACCTAGCGGGGGCAACTCCTACGAGCAGTACTTC.